Shown below are 23 T cell receptor beta chains from a single sample sequenced in a study of immune evolution from preneoplasia to lung adenocarcinoma. Using immunoSEQ multiplex PCR, the repertoire was profiled, and TCRdb retains in-frame clones only, with some absent. Among 39,000 or so clones listed, roughly 80% were seen once. The sample comprised FFPE invasive lung adenocarcinoma tissue. The receptor source for this set is a person between 60 and 70 years old with lung adenocarcinoma.

This clone was seen only once. V is TRBV29-1 and J is TRBJ2-5, with TRBD1 matching over 7 bases. Germline CDR1 reads SQVTM; CDR2 reads ANQGSEA. The CDR3 covers 14 residues. V gave up 4 bases and J gave up 5 bases; unmatched junction bases: 10. The CDR3 DNA sequence: TGCAGCGTTGCGAAAAACAGGGGATGGGAGACCCAGTACTTC. Protein: CSVAKNRGWETQYF.

This clone was found a few times. This sequence joins TRBV2 and TRBJ2-7, with 11 bases that match TRBD2. With V trimmed by 4 bases and J by 0 bases, 2 bases remained unmatched. Germline CDR1 SNHLY, CDR2 FYNNEI. The CDR3 spans 15 residues. The CDR3 loop reads CASSVAGGPSYEQYF. The CDR3, as DNA: TGTGCCAGCAGTGTAGCGGGAGGGCCCTCCTACGAGCAGTACTTC.

This clone appeared a few times. This rearrangement joins TRBV29-1 to TRBJ2-7; D remains unclear. Germline V CDR1 and CDR2: SQVTM, ANQGSEA. The CDR3 is made up of 12 amino acids. Trimming left V 7 bases short and J 2 bases short, with 12 bases between. The CDR3 is CSAAQQTYEQYF. The CDR3 region has the DNA TGCAGCGCTGCACAGCAAACCTACGAGCAGTACTTC.

The V call is TRBV9, the J call TRBJ2-1; no firm D call. Trimming cost V 0 bases and J 8 bases, with 12 bases left between them. The CDR3 spans 14 residues. Germline V CDR1 and CDR2: SGDLS, YYNGEE. The CDR3 bases are TGTGCCAGCAGCGTAGGGGTTAGCATCGATGAGCAGTTCTTC. This encodes CASSVGVSIDEQFF.

The chain carries TRBV5-1 and TRBJ2-1, with 7 bases fitting TRBD2. This CDR3 is built from 17 residues. Germline lookup yields CDR1 SGHRS and CDR2 YFSETQ. J was trimmed by 0 bases and V by 1 base; bases with no gene match: 7. CDR3 sequence: CASSLSSGWSSYNEQFF. In DNA form, the CDR3 reads TGCGCCAGCAGCTTGAGTAGCGGGTGGAGCTCCTACAATGAGCAGTTCTTC.

The chain uses TRBV7-2 and TRBJ2-3, with TRBD2 matching over 10 bases. The CDR3 loop spans 15 amino acids. After removal of 5 bases from V and 5 bases from J, the junction contained 7 bases not matched to a gene. CDR1 and CDR2 (germline): SGHTA, FQGNSA. The chain's CDR3 is CASSQSGRAGDTQYF. DNA for the CDR3: TGTGCCAGCAGCCAAAGCGGGAGGGCCGGAGATACGCAGTATTTT. The variable domain in full, completed from reference TRBV7-2 and TRBJ2-3, reads GAGVSQSPSNKVTEKGKDVELRCDPISGHTALYWYRQSLGQGLEFLIYFQGNSAPDKSGLPSDRFSAERTGGSVSTLTIQRTQQEDSAVYLCASSQSGRAGDTQYFGPGTRLTVL.

This rearrangement joins TRBV9 to TRBJ1-3; no clear D gene. CDR1 is SGDLS, CDR2 YYNGEE, per germline. The V gene lost 4 bases and the J gene lost 0 bases, with 11 bases spanning the gap. The CDR3 totals 15 residues. The CDR3 DNA reads TGTGCCAGCAGCCCGAGCGACATCTCTGGAAACACCATATATTTT. The encoded protein is CASSPSDISGNTIYF. Using reference TRBV9 and TRBJ1-3 for the parts outside the CDR3, the full variable domain is DSGVTQTPKHLITATGQRVTLRCSPRSGDLSVYWYQQSLDQGLQFLIQYYNGEERAKGNILERFSAQQFPDLHSELNLSSLELGDSALYFCASSPSDISGNTIYFGEGSWLTVV.

V is TRBV9 and J is TRBJ1-2; the D is unclear. V was clipped by 3 bases and J by 5 bases, with 17 bases between them. Germline V gene sequence: CDR1 SGDLS, CDR2 YYNGEE. The CDR3 is 15 residues long. The CDR3 loop reads CASSEGGTLPYGYTF. The CDR3 DNA reads as TGTGCCAGCAGCGAGGGAGGTACCCTCCCTTATGGCTACACCTTC.

V gene TRBV7-2 combines with J gene TRBJ1-2, with a weak D call TRBD1 (5 bases). CDR3 length: 14 residues. Between the trimmed V and J ends, which lost 5 bases and 4 bases, there was a span of 14 bases. Germline V CDR1 and CDR2: SGHTA, FQGNSA. CDR3 region: CASSPEAGGYGYTF. The DNA of the CDR3 is TGTGCCAGCAGCCCGGAAGCTGGGGGCTATGGCTACACCTTC.

The J gene is TRBJ1-1, the V gene TRBV30, with a tentative D call TRBD1 (6 bases). Germline V CDR1 and CDR2: GTSNPN, SVGIG (reference sequence). The CDR3 spans 12 residues. Trimming removed 0 bases from V and 8 bases from J, with 10 bases in between. Here the CDR3 reads CAWSVGGAEAFF. The CDR3, as DNA: TGTGCCTGGAGTGTGGGGGGCGCCGAAGCTTTCTTT.

The chain is built from TRBV27 and TRBJ2-7; D uncertain. The CDR3 sequence is 17 residues long. Trimming removed 4 bases from V and 5 bases from J, with 24 bases in between. In germline, CDR1 is MNHEY, CDR2 SMNVEV (reference sequence). CDR3 amino acids: CASSSLRAARSGDEQYF. The CDR3 DNA sequence: TGTGCCAGCAGTTCTCTAAGGGCCGCGAGGAGTGGGGACGAGCAGTACTTC.

V and J are TRBV10-3 and TRBJ1-4, with 7 positions matching TRBD1. Germline V gives CDR1 ENHRY, CDR2 SYGVKD. V shed 6 bases, J shed 3 bases, and the junction held 4 bases outside the gene matches. The CDR3 consists of 14 residues. The CDR3 DNA is TGTGCCATCAGGGGGGACAGATCTAATGAAAAACTGTTTTTT. Translation: CAIRGDRSNEKLFF.

This chain connects TRBV7-9 to TRBJ2-2, with a possible D match to TRBD1 (5 bases). Deletions cut 8 bases from V and 2 bases from J, with 12 bases between. The CDR3 extends over 14 amino acids. Looked up from germline, CDR1 is SEHNR and CDR2 is FQNEAQ (reference sequence). CDR3 region: CASDSRVNTGELFF. The CDR3, as DNA: TGTGCCAGCGACAGTCGGGTCAACACCGGGGAGCTGTTTTTT.

The genes are TRBV9 and TRBJ2-3; the match to TRBD1 covers 7 bases. Germline V CDR1 and CDR2: SGDLS, YYNGEE. Germline trimming cut 3 bases from V and 2 bases from J; bases unmatched to any gene: 3. The CDR3 has 14 residues. The CDR3 DNA reads TGTGCCAGCAGCGGGGACAGTGCCACAGATACGCAGTATTTT. It translates to CASSGDSATDTQYF.

The V gene is TRBV7-2, the J gene TRBJ1-1; D is perhaps TRBD1 (5 bases). The V gene's germline CDR1 is SGHTA and CDR2 FQGNSA. Between the trimmed V and J ends, which lost 5 bases and 4 bases, there was a span of 14 bases. CDR3 length: 14 amino acids. The CDR3 spells CASSPQAASTEAFF. CDR3 DNA: TGTGCCAGCAGCCCACAGGCTGCGAGCACTGAAGCTTTCTTT.

V gene TRBV5-1 combines with J gene TRBJ1-1; tentatively, D is TRBD1 (5 bases). The CDR3 has 15 amino acids. Germline V gives CDR1 SGHRS, CDR2 YFSETQ. V was shortened by 0 bases and J by 3 bases, with 12 bases between the two germline ends. The CDR3 region has the DNA TGCGCCAGCAGCTTGGCCTATGGGGCTCACACTGAAGCTTTCTTT. Translating gives CASSLAYGAHTEAFF.

This chain uses TRBV4-1 with TRBJ2-7; unclear D gene. V lost 0 bases and J lost 3, with 6 bases in between. Germline V gene data show CDR1 as MGHRA and CDR2 as YSYEKL. This CDR3 is built from 13 residues. The CDR3 is CASSQDLDYEQYF. CDR3 coding DNA: TGCGCCAGCAGCCAAGACCTAGACTACGAGCAGTACTTC.

V and J are TRBV7-9 and TRBJ1-4; a possible D gene is TRBD1 (5 bases). The ends were cut back, 1 base at V and 4 bases at J, with 10 bases in the middle. Germline assignment: CDR1 SEHNR and CDR2 FQNEAQ (reference sequence). This CDR3 has 15 residues. CDR3 loop: CASSLDQGLNEKLFF. The CDR3 DNA is TGTGCCAGCAGCTTAGACCAGGGCCTTAATGAAAAACTGTTTTTT.

Comments on this clone: The sample contains more than one DNA sequence encoding this CDR3. The chain couples TRBV15 to TRBJ2-1; maybe TRBD2 (6 bases). This CDR3 has 16 amino acids. Germline V gene data show CDR1 as LNHNV and CDR2 as YYDKDF (reference sequence). V was clipped by 1 base and J by 2 bases, with 12 bases between them. CDR3 protein: CATSRGGGTTYNEQFF. The CDR3 DNA follows: TGTGCCACCAGCAGAGGTGGCGGGACCACCTACAATGAGCAGTTCTTC. Based on the CDR3 plus reference TRBV15 and TRBJ2-1, the full variable domain is DAMVIQNPRYQVTQFGKPVTLSCSQTLNHNVMYWYQQKSSQAPKLLFHYYDKDFNNEADTPDNFQSRRPNTSFCFLDIRSPGLGDTAMYLCATSRGGGTTYNEQFFGPGTRLTVL.

The rearrangement uses TRBV6-1 and TRBJ1-5, with D possibly being TRBD1 (5 bases). Trimming removed 3 bases at V and 6 bases at J, with 15 bases between. The CDR3 has 15 residues. The germline gives CDR1 MNHNS, CDR2 SASEGT. The CDR3 here is CASSDNGGVGQPQHF. CDR3 DNA: TGTGCCAGCAGTGACAATGGGGGGGTAGGTCAGCCCCAGCATTTT.

Worth noting for this clone: Other DNA sequences in the same sample also yield this CDR3. V usage is TRBV4-1 and J usage is TRBJ1-2; D may be TRBD1 (6 bases). The CDR3 covers 15 residues. V shed 1 base and J shed 3 bases, with 12 bases lying between them. Germline V gene lookup returns CDR1 MGHRA and CDR2 YSYEKL. The CDR3, as DNA: TGCGCCAGCAGCCAAGTCGCCAGGGGTGACTATGGCTACACCTTC. Residues: CASSQVARGDYGYTF.

The rearrangement uses TRBV4-1 and TRBJ2-2, with 8 bases that match TRBD1. Germline lookup yields CDR1 MGHRA and CDR2 YSYEKL. Unmatched junction bases numbered 8, after V lost 4 bases and J lost 7 bases. The CDR3 runs 15 residues. The CDR3 here is CASSLGQGMVGELFF. DNA for the CDR3: TGCGCCAGCAGCCTCGGACAGGGAATGGTCGGGGAGCTGTTTTTT.

The chain employs TRBV11-2 and TRBJ2-7, with a tentative D call TRBD2 (6 bases). V was shortened by 4 bases and J by 13 bases, with 14 bases between the two germline ends. CDR3 length equals 11 residues. CDR1 is SGHAT, CDR2 FQNNGV, per germline. The CDR3 region is CASSWGVDPYF. The DNA for the CDR3 is TGTGCCAGCAGCTGGGGGGTGGACCCTTACTTC.